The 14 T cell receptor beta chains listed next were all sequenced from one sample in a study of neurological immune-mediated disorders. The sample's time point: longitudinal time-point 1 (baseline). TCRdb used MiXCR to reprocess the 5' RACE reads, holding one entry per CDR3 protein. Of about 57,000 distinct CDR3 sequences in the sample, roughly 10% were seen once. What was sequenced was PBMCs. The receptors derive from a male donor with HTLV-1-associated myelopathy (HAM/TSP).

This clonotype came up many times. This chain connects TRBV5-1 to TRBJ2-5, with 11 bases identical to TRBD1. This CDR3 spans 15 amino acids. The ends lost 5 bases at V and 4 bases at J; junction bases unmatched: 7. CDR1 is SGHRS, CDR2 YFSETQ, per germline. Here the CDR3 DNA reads TGCGCCAGCAGGACGCGGGGGACAGGGGGAGAGACCCAGTACTTC. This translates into CASRTRGTGGETQYF.

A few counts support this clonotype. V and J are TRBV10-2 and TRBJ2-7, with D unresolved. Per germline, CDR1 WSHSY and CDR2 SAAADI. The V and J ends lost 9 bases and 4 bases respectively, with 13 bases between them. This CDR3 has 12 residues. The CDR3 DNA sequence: TGCGCCAGTTCGACTGTTCGGTACGAGCAGTACTTC. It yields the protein CASSTVRYEQYF.

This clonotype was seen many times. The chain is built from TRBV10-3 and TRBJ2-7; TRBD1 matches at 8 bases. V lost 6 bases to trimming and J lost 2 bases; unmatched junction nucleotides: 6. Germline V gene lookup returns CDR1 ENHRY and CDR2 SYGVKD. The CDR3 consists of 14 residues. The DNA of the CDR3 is TGTGCCATCAGCCCCGGGACAGGAACCTACGAGCAGTACTTC. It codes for CAISPGTGTYEQYF.

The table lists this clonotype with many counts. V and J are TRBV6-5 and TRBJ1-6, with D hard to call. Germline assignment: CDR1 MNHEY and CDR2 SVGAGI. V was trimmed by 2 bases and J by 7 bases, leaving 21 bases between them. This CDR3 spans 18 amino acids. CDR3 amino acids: CASSYRGIGGLKNSPLHF. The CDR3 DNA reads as TGTGCCAGCAGTTACCGAGGAATTGGAGGTTTGAAAAATTCACCCCTCCACTTT.

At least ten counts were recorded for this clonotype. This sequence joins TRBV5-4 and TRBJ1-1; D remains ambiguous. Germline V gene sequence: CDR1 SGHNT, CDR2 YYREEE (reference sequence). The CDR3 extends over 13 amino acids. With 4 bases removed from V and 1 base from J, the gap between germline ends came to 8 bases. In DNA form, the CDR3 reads TGTGCCAGCAGCCCGATGGAGAACACTGAAGCTTTCTTT. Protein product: CASSPMENTEAFF.

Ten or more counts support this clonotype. CDR3 amino acids: CASSQDRQRGDTQYF. DNA of the CDR3: TGTGCCAGCAGCCAGGACCGGCAGCGGGGAGATACGCAGTATTTT. This chain links TRBV7-8 with TRBJ2-3, with 7 bases fitting TRBD2. In germline, CDR1 is SGHVS, CDR2 FQNEAQ. The length of the CDR3 is 15 residues. J lost 5 bases, V lost 5 bases, and 10 bases had no gene match.

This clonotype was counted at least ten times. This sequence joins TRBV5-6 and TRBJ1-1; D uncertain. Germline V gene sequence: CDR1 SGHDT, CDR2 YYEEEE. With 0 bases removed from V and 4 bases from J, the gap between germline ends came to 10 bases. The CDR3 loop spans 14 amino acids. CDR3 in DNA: TGTGCCAGCAGCTTGGGGTGGGCCGGCACTGAAGCTTTCTTT. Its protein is CASSLGWAGTEAFF.

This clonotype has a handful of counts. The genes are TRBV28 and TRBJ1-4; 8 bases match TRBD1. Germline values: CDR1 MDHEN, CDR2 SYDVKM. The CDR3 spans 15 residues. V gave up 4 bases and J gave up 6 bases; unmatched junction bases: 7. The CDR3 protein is CASSYRTGGHEKLFF. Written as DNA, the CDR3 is TGTGCCAGCAGTTACCGAACAGGGGGTCATGAAAAACTGTTTTTT. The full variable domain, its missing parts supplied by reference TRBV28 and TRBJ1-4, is DVKVTQSSRYLVKRTGEKVFLECVQDMDHENMFWYRQDPGLGLRLIYFSYDVKMKEKGDIPEGYSVSREKKERFSLILESASTNQTSMYLCASSYRTGGHEKLFFGSGTQLSVL.

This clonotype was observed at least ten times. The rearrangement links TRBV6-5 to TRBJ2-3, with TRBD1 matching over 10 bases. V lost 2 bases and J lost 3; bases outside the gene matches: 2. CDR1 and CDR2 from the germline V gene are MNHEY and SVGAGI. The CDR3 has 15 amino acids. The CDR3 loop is CASSYGTGETDTQYF. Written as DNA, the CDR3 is TGTGCCAGCAGTTACGGGACAGGGGAGACAGATACGCAGTATTTT.

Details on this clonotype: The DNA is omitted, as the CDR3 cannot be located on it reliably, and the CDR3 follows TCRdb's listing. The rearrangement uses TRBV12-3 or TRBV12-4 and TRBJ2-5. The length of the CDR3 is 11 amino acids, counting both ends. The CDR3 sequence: CASILGETQYF.

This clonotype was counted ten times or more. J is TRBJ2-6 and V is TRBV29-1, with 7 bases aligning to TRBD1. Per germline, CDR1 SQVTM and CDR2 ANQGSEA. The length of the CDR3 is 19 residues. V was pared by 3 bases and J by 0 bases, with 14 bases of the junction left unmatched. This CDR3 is CSVDEPTGLIDSGANVLTF. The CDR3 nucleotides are TGCAGCGTTGACGAACCGACAGGGCTCATCGACTCTGGGGCCAACGTCCTGACTTTC. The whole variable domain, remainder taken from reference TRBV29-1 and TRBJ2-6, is SAVISQKPSRDICQRGTSLTIQCQVDSQVTMMFWYRQQPGQSLTLIATANQGSEATYESGFVIDKFPISRPNLTFSTLTVSNMSPEDSSIYLCSVDEPTGLIDSGANVLTFGAGSRLTVL.

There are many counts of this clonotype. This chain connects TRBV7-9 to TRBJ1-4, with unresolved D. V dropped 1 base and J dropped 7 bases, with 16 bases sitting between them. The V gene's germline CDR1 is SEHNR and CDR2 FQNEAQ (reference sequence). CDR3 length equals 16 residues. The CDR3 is CASSLGEPGNIEKLFF. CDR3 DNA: TGTGCCAGCAGCTTAGGGGAGCCAGGAAACATTGAAAAACTGTTTTTT.

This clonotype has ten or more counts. The CDR3 sequence is CASSLSGTDTQYF. For the CDR3, the DNA is TGTGCCAGCAGCTTATCGGGTACAGATACGCAGTATTTT. V is TRBV13 and J is TRBJ2-3; no reliable D call. Germline V gives CDR1 PRHDT, CDR2 FYEKMQ (reference sequence). This CDR3 has 13 residues. V gave up 2 bases and J gave up 3 bases, with 6 bases separating them. Supplemented by reference TRBV13 and TRBJ2-3, the full variable domain reads AAGVIQSPRHLIKEKRETATLKCYPIPRHDTVYWYQQGPGQDPQFLISFYEKMQSDKGSIPDRFSAQQFSDYHSELNMSSLELGDSALYFCASSLSGTDTQYFGPGTRLTVL.

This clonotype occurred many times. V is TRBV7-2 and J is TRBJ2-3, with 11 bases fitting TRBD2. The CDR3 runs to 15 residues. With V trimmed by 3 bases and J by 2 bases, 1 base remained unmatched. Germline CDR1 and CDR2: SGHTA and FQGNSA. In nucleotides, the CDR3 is TGTGCCAGCAGCTTGGGACTAGCGGACACAGATACGCAGTATTTT. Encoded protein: CASSLGLADTDTQYF.